This T cell receptor (beta chain) is drawn from a study of T cells in Graves' hyperthyroidism and ophthalmopathy. This clonotype was picked up a small number of times. Germline V gene data show CDR1 as SGHAT and CDR2 as FQNNGV. The CDR3 is 15 residues long. With 6 bases clipped from V and 5 bases from J, the junction kept 7 bases outside the gene matches. Using RNA transcripts as the source, TCR beta CDR3 regions were amplified. Primed by the HTBI set, a first-round RT-PCR was run on the TCR CDR3. TCRdb fed the multiplex PCR reads into MiXCR, producing one record per CDR3 protein. The profile shows hundreds of thousands of distinct CDR3 sequences, approximately 15% of them singletons.

The chain combines TRBV11-2 with TRBJ2-7; 13 bases are a match to TRBD2. This sequence was found in a woman aged 40 to 55 with Graves' ophthalmopathy. The specimen was blood. CDR3 coding DNA: TGTGCCAGCAGGTCTGGGACTAGCGGGATCCACGAGCAGTACTTC. Its protein product is CASRSGTSGIHEQYF.